Listed here are 28 T cell receptor beta chains from one sample, sequenced in a study of blood T cell repertoires in COVID-19. TCRdb keeps only in-frame clones here, not all; method: immunoSEQ multiplex PCR. The sample yields about 480,000 clones, approximately 90% seen once. Material: PBMCs or T cells enriched from blood (not recorded which). These receptors were collected from a woman in her thirties or forties who had recovered from COVID-19.

This chain links TRBV5-8 with TRBJ1-4; D ambiguous. CDR1 SGHTS and CDR2 YDEGEE come from the germline V gene. CDR3 length: 16 amino acids. The V and J ends lost 4 bases and 3 bases respectively, with 16 bases between them. The CDR3 protein is CASSPRNGRSNEKLFF. The CDR3 DNA sequence: TGTGCCAGCAGCCCCCGTAATGGCAGATCTAATGAAAAACTGTTTTTT.

This sequence joins TRBV6-1 and TRBJ2-7; D is perhaps TRBD1 (6 bases). Germline CDR1 reads MNHNS; CDR2 reads SASEGT. The CDR3 runs to 16 residues. V was shortened by 4 bases and J by 4 bases, with 20 bases between the two germline ends. The CDR3 here is CASSAVMGDKNYEQYF. Written as DNA, the CDR3 is TGTGCCAGCAGTGCGGTTATGGGGGACAAAAATTACGAGCAGTACTTC.

The sample holds one count of this clone. J is TRBJ2-1 and V is TRBV10-2; D is possibly TRBD2 (5 bases). The CDR3 runs to 18 residues. The V gene lost 7 bases and the J gene lost 0 bases, with 22 bases spanning the gap. Germline CDR1 WSHSY, CDR2 SAAADI. The CDR3 coding sequence is TGCGCCAGCACCAAGGGCCTACGTAGGGAGAGCTCCTACAATGAGCAGTTCTTC. It yields the protein CASTKGLRRESSYNEQFF.

This chain connects TRBV11-2 to TRBJ1-2, with D possibly TRBD1 on 6 matching bases. Germline V lookup: CDR1 SGHAT, CDR2 FQNNGV. This CDR3 is 16 amino acids long. Trimming removed 0 bases from V and 2 bases from J, with 13 bases in between. The CDR3 loop is CASSLDRADSNYGYTF. In DNA, the CDR3 is TGTGCCAGCAGCTTAGATCGCGCGGACAGCAACTATGGCTACACCTTC.

The chain joins TRBV3-1 (or the pseudogene TRBV3-2) to TRBJ2-1, with 7 positions matching TRBD2. J was trimmed by 8 bases and V by 0 bases; bases with no gene match: 10. The CDR3 is 16 residues long. The germline V gene has CDR1 LGHDT and CDR2 YNNKEL (reference sequence). The CDR3 DNA reads TGTGCCAGCAGCCAAGATCGACTAGCTTTAGGGCATGAGCAGTTCTTC. Amino acids: CASSQDRLALGHEQFF.

This clone showed up just once. The chain's CDR3 is CATSREGAAPTYEQYF. Here the CDR3 DNA reads TGTGCCACCAGCAGAGAAGGGGCGGCACCTACCTACGAGCAGTACTTC. The V and J genes are TRBV15 and TRBJ2-7; perhaps TRBD1 as D (5 bases). The ends were cut back, 0 bases at V and 2 bases at J, with 14 bases in the middle. Per germline, CDR1 LNHNV and CDR2 YYDKDF (reference sequence). This CDR3 is built from 16 residues.

Only one count was recorded for this clone. The rearrangement joins TRBV7-8 to TRBJ1-2; TRBD1 might be the D (5 bases). The length of the CDR3 is 13 residues. Deletions cut 5 bases from V and 4 bases from J, with 11 bases between. CDR1 is SGHVS and CDR2 is FQNEAQ in the germline V gene. For the CDR3, the DNA is TGTGCCAGCAGCGCGGGACTGTTCTATGGCTACACCTTC. Amino acids: CASSAGLFYGYTF.

The V call is TRBV7-8, the J call TRBJ2-3, with a weak D call TRBD2 (6 bases). The CDR3 extends over 13 amino acids. From germline, CDR1 is SGHVS and CDR2 FQNEAQ. The germline V and J ends were trimmed by 5 bases and 5 bases, with 11 bases remaining between them. The chain's CDR3 is CASSPGVGDTQYF. Written as DNA, the CDR3 is TGTGCCAGCAGCCCGGGGGTCGGAGATACGCAGTATTTT.

V gene TRBV13 combines with J gene TRBJ1-5, with D uncertain. Germline V CDR1 and CDR2: PRHDT, FYEKMQ (reference sequence). The V gene lost 0 bases and the J gene lost 7 bases, with 7 bases spanning the gap. The CDR3 covers 13 residues. The CDR3 DNA reads TGTGCCAGCAGCTTAGGGGGAGGGCAGCCCCAGCATTTT. Protein sequence: CASSLGGGQPQHF.

V gene TRBV6-5 combines with J gene TRBJ2-7; weak D call: TRBD1 (5 bases). Per the germline V gene, CDR1 is MNHEY and CDR2 is SVGAGI. Between the trimmed V and J ends, which lost 8 bases and 0 bases, there was a span of 14 bases. The CDR3 is made up of 14 amino acids. The CDR3 spells CASLESGISYEQYF. In DNA, the CDR3 is TGTGCCAGCCTCGAGTCAGGGATCTCCTACGAGCAGTACTTC.

V is TRBV7-2 and J is TRBJ2-7, with a weak D call TRBD2 (5 bases). This CDR3 spans 15 amino acids. Germline-derived CDR1 and CDR2 are SGHTA and FQGNSA. The V end lost 3 bases, the J end lost 6 bases, and 18 bases lay between the germline ends. CDR3 in DNA: TGTGCCAGCAGCTTTTCGACTATACCTGTGGGCGAGCAGTACTTC. Protein product: CASSFSTIPVGEQYF.

V usage is TRBV7-9 and J usage is TRBJ2-3, with TRBD1 matching over 9 bases. Germline values: CDR1 SEHNR, CDR2 FQNEAQ (reference sequence). Unmatched junction bases numbered 10, after V lost 6 bases and J lost 6 bases. CDR3 length: 15 residues. The CDR3 spells CASSVTGGSVDTQYF. For the CDR3, the DNA is TGTGCCAGCAGTGTCACAGGGGGCTCCGTCGATACGCAGTATTTT.

The V and J genes are TRBV6-2 or TRBV6-3 and TRBJ1-4; unclear D gene. Trimming pared 6 bases from V and 7 bases from J, leaving 24 bases between. Looked up from germline, CDR1 is MNHEY and CDR2 is SVGEGT. The CDR3 sequence is 17 residues long. CDR3 sequence: CASRPGDPTVTGEKLFF. The CDR3 coding sequence is TGTGCCAGCAGACCTGGTGACCCCACGGTAACGGGTGAAAAACTGTTTTTT.

The chain recombines TRBV5-1 with TRBJ2-1, with D possibly TRBD1 on 6 matching bases. Germline lookup yields CDR1 SGHRS and CDR2 YFSETQ. Trimming took off 0 bases at V and 4 bases at J, with 8 bases between the two ends. The CDR3 covers 14 residues. The CDR3 protein is CASSLGTAYNEQFF. For the CDR3, the DNA is TGCGCCAGCAGCTTGGGGACAGCATACAATGAGCAGTTCTTC.

The J gene is TRBJ2-5, the V gene TRBV3-1 (or the pseudogene TRBV3-2); the match to TRBD2 covers 13 bases. Per germline, CDR1 LGHDT and CDR2 YNNKEL (reference sequence). This CDR3 spans 17 amino acids. J was trimmed by 1 base and V by 5 bases; bases with no gene match: 7. The CDR3 sequence: CASSSRGLAGSQETQYF. DNA for the CDR3: TGTGCCAGCAGCTCGAGGGGACTAGCGGGATCCCAAGAGACCCAGTACTTC.

V is TRBV13 and J is TRBJ2-3; 9 bases line up with TRBD2. J was trimmed by 6 bases and V by 1 base; bases with no gene match: 5. CDR1 and CDR2 (germline): PRHDT, FYEKMQ (reference sequence). The CDR3 spans 15 residues. CDR3 DNA: TGTGCCAGCAGCTTAGCGCTAGCGGGAAGCGATACGCAGTATTTT. Amino acids: CASSLALAGSDTQYF. Full variable domain (missing parts from reference TRBV13 and TRBJ2-3): AAGVIQSPRHLIKEKRETATLKCYPIPRHDTVYWYQQGPGQDPQFLISFYEKMQSDKGSIPDRFSAQQFSDYHSELNMSSLELGDSALYFCASSLALAGSDTQYFGPGTRLTVL.

This clone was picked up one time. The rearrangement uses TRBV7-6 and TRBJ1-1, with D possibly matching TRBD1 (5 bases). CDR1 is SGHVS, CDR2 FNYEAQ, per germline. V was cut by 1 base and J by 6 bases, with 18 bases left in between. The CDR3 is 16 amino acids. The CDR3 is CASSLGYPQGGAEAFF. CDR3 bases: TGTGCCAGCAGCTTAGGGTATCCCCAGGGAGGGGCTGAAGCTTTCTTT. The variable domain in full, completed from reference TRBV7-6 and TRBJ1-1, reads GAGVSQSPRYKVTKRGQDVALRCDPISGHVSLYWYRQALGQGPEFLTYFNYEAQQDKSGLPNDRFSAERPEGSISTLTIQRTEQRDSAMYRCASSLGYPQGGAEAFFGQGTRLTVV.

The chain joins TRBV30 to TRBJ1-5; D not certain. Germline V gives CDR1 GTSNPN, CDR2 SVGIG (reference sequence). V was clipped by 1 base and J by 1 base, with 11 bases between them. CDR3 length equals 15 residues. The CDR3 reads CAWSGTLGSNQPQHF. CDR3 DNA: TGTGCCTGGAGTGGGACTTTGGGGAGCAATCAGCCCCAGCATTTT.

The chain is built from TRBV6-5 and TRBJ2-1; TRBD1 might be the D (6 bases). The V end was cut by 0 bases, the J end by 8 bases, with 14 bases between. CDR3 length equals 15 residues. Germline values: CDR1 MNHEY, CDR2 SVGAGI. CDR3 amino acids: CASSYSSGPGDEQFF. CDR3 nucleotides: TGTGCCAGCAGTTACTCGTCTGGGCCAGGGGATGAGCAGTTCTTC.

This sequence joins TRBV19 and TRBJ1-1; D possibly corresponds to TRBD1 (5 bases). V lost 2 bases and J lost 1, with 11 bases in between. The CDR3 totals 15 residues. Germline loops: CDR1 LNHDA, CDR2 SQIVND (reference sequence). CDR3 region: CASSINYRRNTEAFF. The CDR3 DNA reads as TGTGCCAGTAGTATAAACTACAGGAGGAACACTGAAGCTTTCTTT.

The chain recombines TRBV30 with TRBJ1-1, with D tentatively TRBD1 (5 bases). V dropped 0 bases and J dropped 4 bases, with 12 bases sitting between them. Looked up from germline, CDR1 is GTSNPN and CDR2 is SVGIG (reference sequence). The CDR3 length is 14 residues. The CDR3 nucleotides read TGTGCCTGGAGTGTACGGGCCGGGGGCACTGAAGCTTTCTTT. This translates into CAWSVRAGGTEAFF.

The rearrangement uses TRBV6-4 and TRBJ2-5; 10 bases line up with TRBD2. The CDR3 is 13 amino acids. Germline lookup yields CDR1 MRHNA and CDR2 SNTAGT. V was pared by 4 bases and J by 7 bases, with 3 bases of the junction left unmatched. CDR3 protein: CASSVASGRTQYF. DNA of the CDR3: TGTGCCAGCAGTGTGGCTAGCGGGAGGACCCAGTACTTC.

As for this clone: The sample holds other DNA sequences that translate to the same CDR3. The chain uses TRBV27 and TRBJ1-5; D may be TRBD1 (5 bases). V gave up 3 bases and J gave up 2 bases, with 5 bases separating them. Germline CDR1 MNHEY, CDR2 SMNVEV (reference sequence). CDR3 length equals 13 residues. This chain's CDR3 is CASSFRGNQPQHF. The CDR3 nucleotides are TGTGCCAGCAGTTTCAGGGGCAATCAGCCCCAGCATTTT.

The rearrangement links TRBV4-3 to TRBJ1-2; 10 bases match TRBD1. Germline V lookup: CDR1 LGHNA, CDR2 YSLEER. Trimming removed 1 base from V and 7 bases from J; junction bases left unmatched: 6. The CDR3 is 15 residues long. DNA for the CDR3: TGCGCCAGCAGCCAAGGGACAGGGGGAGGCCGTGGCTACACCTTC. Residues: CASSQGTGGGRGYTF.

This chain connects TRBV29-1 to TRBJ2-7; 7 nucleotides line up with TRBD1. The CDR3 covers 12 residues. Trimming cost V 5 bases and J 3 bases; bases outside gene matches: 4. Germline V gene data show CDR1 as SQVTM and CDR2 as ANQGSEA. The CDR3 sequence is CSVTRDSYEQYF. In DNA form, the CDR3 reads TGCAGCGTTACCAGGGACAGCTACGAGCAGTACTTC.

The V and J genes are TRBV6-6 and TRBJ2-7, with D hard to call. V was shortened by 5 bases and J by 5 bases, with 7 bases between the two germline ends. The CDR3 is 11 residues long. CDR1 and CDR2 from the germline V gene are MNHNY and SVGAGI (reference sequence). For the CDR3, the DNA is TGTGCCAGCAGTCCAAGCGACGAGCAGTACTTC. Protein: CASSPSDEQYF.

The chain carries TRBV4-2 and TRBJ1-2, with 9 positions matching TRBD1. The CDR3 is 15 residues long. Germline-derived CDR1 and CDR2 are LGHNA and YNFKEQ. Trimming removed 3 bases from V and 2 bases from J; junction bases left unmatched: 4. CDR3 loop: CASSQEGTGNYGYTF. CDR3 DNA sequence: TGTGCCAGCAGCCAGGAAGGGACAGGGAACTATGGCTACACCTTC.

This clone came up a few times. The V and J genes are TRBV5-4 and TRBJ1-2, with D maybe TRBD1 (6 bases). With 0 bases removed from V and 2 bases from J, the gap between germline ends came to 11 bases. Germline V gene data show CDR1 as SGHNT and CDR2 as YYREEE (reference sequence). The CDR3 spans 15 residues. The CDR3 bases are TGTGCCAGCAGCTTGGTGGGGGCTGACAACTATGGCTACACCTTC. It codes for CASSLVGADNYGYTF. The entire variable domain, with the rest obtained from reference TRBV5-4 and TRBJ1-2, is as follows: ETGVTQSPTHLIKTRGQQVTLRCSSQSGHNTVSWYQQALGQGPQFIFQYYREEENGRGNFPPRFSGLQFPNYSSELNVNALELDDSALYLCASSLVGADNYGYTFGSGTRLTVV.